The 4 T cell receptor beta chains in this list originate from one sample, sequenced in a study of blood T cell repertoires in COVID-19. The method was immunoSEQ multiplex PCR; TCRdb's version includes in-frame clones alone and lacks a portion of them. The data show fewer than 250,000 clones, roughly 85% seen once. Input material: PBMCs or T cells enriched from blood (not recorded which). The receptors here all came from a woman between 35 and 50 years old with acute COVID-19.

The chain joins TRBV9 to TRBJ2-7; 9 bases are shared with TRBD1. This CDR3 spans 16 amino acids. Germline CDR1 and CDR2: SGDLS and YYNGEE. Germline trimming cut 1 base from V and 2 bases from J; bases unmatched to any gene: 7. CDR3 in amino acids: CASSVNTGQGTYEQYF. The CDR3, as DNA: TGTGCCAGCAGCGTAAACACCGGACAGGGGACCTACGAGCAGTACTTC.

The chain recombines TRBV5-1 with TRBJ1-5, with a weak D call TRBD1 (6 bases). Germline V CDR1 and CDR2: SGHRS, YFSETQ. Trimming pared 4 bases from V and 2 bases from J, leaving 13 bases between. The CDR3 runs to 15 residues. CDR3 DNA: TGCGCCAGCAGCCCCTTGGGGGCCGGCAATCAGCCCCAGCATTTT. Protein product: CASSPLGAGNQPQHF.

This chain joins TRBV28 and TRBJ2-7; the match to TRBD1 covers 7 bases. The V and J ends lost 6 bases and 6 bases, in that order; junction bases with no gene match: 14. Looked up from germline, CDR1 is MDHEN and CDR2 is SYDVKM. The CDR3 contains 15 residues. As DNA, the CDR3 is TGTGCCAGCAGCCGCACAGGGGCCGCACGCGGCGAGCAGTACTTC. Translation gives CASSRTGAARGEQYF.

This chain links TRBV6-5 with TRBJ2-1; 11 positions agree with TRBD2. CDR3 length equals 15 residues. Trimming cost V 4 bases and J 9 bases; bases outside gene matches: 8. Germline CDR1 and CDR2: MNHEY and SVGAGI. This CDR3 is CASSSYELAGVEQFF. CDR3 sequence (DNA): TGTGCCAGCAGTTCCTATGAACTAGCGGGAGTTGAGCAGTTCTTC.